These 10 T cell receptor beta chains were all obtained from the same sample, sequenced in a study of blood T cell repertoires in COVID-19. Method: immunoSEQ multiplex PCR; TCRdb's copy keeps in-frame clones and lacks some. The repertoire holds about 120,000 clones, with roughly 78% as singletons. Sequencing input: peripheral blood. All receptors derive from a man aged 60 to 75 with active or convalescent COVID-19.

This sequence joins TRBV23-1 and TRBJ2-2, with D tentatively TRBD2 (5 bases). TRBV23-1 is reported as an ORF; its role is uncertain. CDR3 length: 16 amino acids. Trimming removed 8 bases at V and 4 bases at J, with 20 bases between. CDR3 sequence: CASRRGSWIGTGELFF. CDR3 bases: TGCGCCAGCCGAAGAGGGTCGTGGATCGGCACCGGGGAGCTGTTTTTT.

The genes are TRBV7-3 and TRBJ1-2; D gene unclear. The CDR3 length is 15 residues. V lost 0 bases to trimming and J lost 1 base, with 9 bases between them. Per the germline V gene, CDR1 is SGHTA and CDR2 is FQGTGA. This CDR3 reads CASSLTGSYNYGYTF. CDR3 bases: TGTGCCAGCAGCTTAACGGGCAGCTATAACTATGGCTACACCTTC.

The chain links TRBV28 to TRBJ2-1; 7 bases map to TRBD2. This CDR3 is built from 18 residues. Germline CDR1 MDHEN, CDR2 SYDVKM. V was clipped by 6 bases and J by 0 bases; unmatched bases: 14. In nucleotides, the CDR3 is TGTGCCAGCAGCCACAAAACGCTAGCGGTGAGCTCCTACAATGAGCAGTTCTTC. Its translation: CASSHKTLAVSSYNEQFF.

The chain links TRBV7-3 to TRBJ2-2, with D perhaps matching TRBD2 (5 bases). Trimming stripped 1 base from V and 2 bases from J, with 14 bases between. Germline CDR1 is SGHTA and CDR2 is FQGTGA. CDR3 size: 17 residues. Here the CDR3 reads CASSLNALSGNTGELFF. The CDR3 DNA follows: TGTGCCAGCAGCTTAAACGCTCTGAGCGGTAACACCGGGGAGCTGTTTTTT.

V and J are TRBV20-1 and TRBJ1-2; no definite D call. Looked up from germline, CDR1 is DFQATT and CDR2 is SNEGSKA (reference sequence). The length of the CDR3 is 15 residues. V dropped 3 bases and J dropped 7 bases, with 21 bases sitting between them. This chain's CDR3 is CSASAAARFSGGYTF. DNA of the CDR3: TGCAGTGCTAGTGCAGCCGCGCGGTTCAGCGGTGGCTACACCTTC.

This clone was observed once. V gene TRBV5-8 combines with J gene TRBJ2-5, with TRBD1 matching 9 bases. Germline V gene sequence: CDR1 SGHTS, CDR2 YDEGEE. The V segment lost 4 bases and the J segment 2 bases; nucleotides outside the gene matches: 3. The CDR3 consists of 14 residues. The CDR3 spells CASSLGQGQETQYF. The CDR3 region has the DNA TGTGCCAGCAGCCTGGGACAGGGTCAAGAGACCCAGTACTTC.

The chain is built from TRBV4-2 and TRBJ1-4; 9 nucleotides match TRBD1. This CDR3 region has 13 residues. CDR1 is LGHNA, CDR2 YNFKEQ, per germline. The V gene end was trimmed by 1 base and the J gene end by 14 bases; junction bases not matched to a gene: 5. CDR3 amino acids: CASSQAGQGALFF. CDR3 nucleotide sequence: TGTGCCAGCAGCCAAGCGGGACAGGGAGCCCTGTTTTTT.

This clone was observed once. This rearrangement joins TRBV6-5 to TRBJ1-5, with D possibly being TRBD1 (6 bases). The germline gives CDR1 MNHEY, CDR2 SVGAGI. The V end was cut by 5 bases, the J end by 7 bases, with 12 bases between. The CDR3 length is 13 residues. The CDR3 protein is CASSPQGRQPQHF. The CDR3 coding sequence is TGTGCCAGCAGTCCACAGGGACGGCAGCCCCAGCATTTT.

As DNA, the CDR3 is TGTGCCACCAGTGAACCACAAGCCTACGAGCAGTACTTC. It encodes CATSEPQAYEQYF. The rearrangement uses TRBV24-1 and TRBJ2-7; D is undetermined. The CDR3 covers 13 residues. Trimming took 4 bases from V and 2 from J, leaving 8 bases between them. CDR1 is KGHDR and CDR2 is SFDVKD in the germline V gene.

The V gene is TRBV2, the J gene TRBJ2-7; TRBD1 aligns across 9 bases. Germline trimming cut 7 bases from V and 1 base from J; bases unmatched to any gene: 11. Germline CDR1 and CDR2: SNHLY and FYNNEI. The CDR3 spans 16 residues. The CDR3 DNA reads TGTGCCAGCATCACCTATGGGGGGACAGGGTCCTACGAGCAGTACTTC. Translation gives CASITYGGTGSYEQYF.